A selection of T cell receptor beta chains follows, all from one sample in a study of OX40 agonist ivuxolimab in advanced cancers. This table comes from immunoSEQ multiplex PCR, and its TCRdb copy is limited to in-frame clones, with some not included. The sample holds tens of thousands of clones, around nine tenths seen once. The source material was CD4+ or CD8+ T cells sorted from blood, sampled in a trial of the OX40 agonist ivuxolimab. The receptors come from an adult with an advanced solid tumor such as melanoma, head and neck, liver or kidney cancer. The CDR3 runs from the conserved cysteine through the conserved F or W. The D gene is left open where the match is weak. Some rows have no size entry. The others give once, few or many, or a class for an expanded clone.

clone_size	v_call	j_call	d_call	cdr3_nt	cdr3_aa
.	TRBV7-3	TRBJ2-3	.	TGTGCCAGCAGCCCGATGGCCGCCCCGGGGGACACAGATACGCAGTATTTT	CASSPMAAPGDTDTQYF
.	TRBV30	TRBJ2-3	.	TGTGCCTGGAGTTTTTACAGCACAGATACGCAGTATTTT	CAWSFYSTDTQYF
.	TRBV29-1	TRBJ1-1	.	TGCAGCCCGGAAGCAGGGAAAACTGAAGCTTTCTTT	CSPEAGKTEAFF
.	TRBV7-3	TRBJ2-2	.	TGTGCCAGCAGCATGGGAGTAGGAACCGGGGAGCTGTTTTTT	CASSMGVGTGELFF
.	TRBV6-9	TRBJ1-5	.	TGTGCCAGCAGTTTCCGGCCTCCCACCAATCAGCCCCAGCATTTT	CASSFRPPTNQPQHF
.	TRBV5-8	TRBJ1-1	.	TGTGCCAGCAGCAAAGACAGAGGTGGTACTGAAGCTTTCTTT	CASSKDRGGTEAFF
once	TRBV4-2	TRBJ2-3	.	TGTGCCAGCAGCCTCAACCCCCCGCCTGGCACAGATACGCAGTATTTT	CASSLNPPPGTDTQYF
.	TRBV13	TRBJ1-1	.	TGTGCCAGCAGCGTAAGGGCGGGACTCACGGTGGCCACGAACACTGAAGCTTTCTTT	CASSVRAGLTVATNTEAFF
.	TRBV18	TRBJ2-5	.	TGTGCCAGCTCCCCGCGGGGACGGACGGTGACCCAAGAGACCCAGTACTTC	CASSPRGRTVTQETQYF
.	TRBV7-3	TRBJ2-2	.	TGTGCCAGCAGCTTATCGGGACTCGGCACCGGGGAGCTGTTTTTT	CASSLSGLGTGELFF
few	TRBV7-6	TRBJ2-1	.	TGTGCCAGCAGCTTAGCCGTGAGCTCCTACAATGAGCAGTTCTTC	CASSLAVSSYNEQFF
.	TRBV29-1	TRBJ2-1	TRBD2	TGCAGCGTTTCCCCTGAAAGGCTAGCGGGGGGCCCATACAATGAGCAGTTCTTC	CSVSPERLAGGPYNEQFF
.	TRBV4-2	TRBJ1-2	TRBD1	TGTGCCAGCAGCCAAGAGCCGACCAGGGGGCAGGAATCCTATGGCTACACCTTC	CASSQEPTRGQESYGYTF
.	TRBV7-6	TRBJ2-2	.	TGTGCCAGCAGCTTCCACAGCGGCGGGTCTGCGAACACCGGGGAGCTGTTTTTT	CASSFHSGGSANTGELFF
.	TRBV28	TRBJ1-1	TRBD1	TGTGCCAGCAAACCAGACAGGGCGAACACTGAAGCTTTCTTT	CASKPDRANTEAFF
.	TRBV30	TRBJ2-7	.	TGTGCCTCGGCCTGGGCACCCTTCGGGGAGCAGTACTTC	CASAWAPFGEQYF
.	TRBV7-2	TRBJ2-1	TRBD2	TGTGCCAGCAGCCCCCTCTGGGGGGGTGAGCAGTTCTTC	CASSPLWGGEQFF
.	TRBV7-2	TRBJ2-1	.	TGTGCCAGCAGCTTTAGGATACAGGGATCCTACAATGAGCAGTTCTTC	CASSFRIQGSYNEQFF
.	TRBV6-5	TRBJ2-3	TRBD1	TGTGCCAGCAGTTACGCCGGGACAGGGGGAGTAGATACGCAGTATTTT	CASSYAGTGGVDTQYF
.	TRBV11-1	TRBJ2-5	.	TGTGCCAGCAGCTTAGCAGGGCCGGAGACCCAGTACTTC	CASSLAGPETQYF
.	TRBV11-2	TRBJ2-7	.	TGTGCCTCAAGGGGCCCAAGCTCCTACGAGCAGTACTTC	CASRGPSSYEQYF
few	TRBV9	TRBJ1-3	.	TGTGCCAGCAGCAAAGGGACTGGTCCGTCTCGTGGAAACACCATATATTTT	CASSKGTGPSRGNTIYF
.	TRBV6-1	TRBJ2-7	.	TGTGCCAGCAGTGAAGCGAGGCTAGCAGCCGAGCAGTACTTC	CASSEARLAAEQYF
.	TRBV6-1	TRBJ2-2	.	TGTGCCAGCACCCGGGCGGGGTTCACCGGGGAGCTGTTTTTT	CASTRAGFTGELFF
.	TRBV10-3	TRBJ2-1	TRBD1	TGTGCCATCAGTGGGTACAGGGGGGACAATGAGCAGTTCTTC	CAISGYRGDNEQFF
.	TRBV6-5	TRBJ1-5	TRBD1	TGTGCCAGCAGCCCGACAGGGAATCAGCCCCAGCATTTT	CASSPTGNQPQHF
.	TRBV4-3	TRBJ1-3	.	TGCGCCAGCAGCCAAGATGCAGGCAGCTCTGGAAACACCATATATTTT	CASSQDAGSSGNTIYF
.	TRBV19	TRBJ1-5	.	TGTGCCAGTAGTATCCGACAGACAATCAATCAGCCCCAGCATTTT	CASSIRQTINQPQHF
.	TRBV7-3	TRBJ2-2	.	TGTGCCAGCAGCTTGGGAGCGAGCGACACCGGGGAGCTGTTTTTT	CASSLGASDTGELFF
.	TRBV5-1	TRBJ2-5	.	TGCGCCAGCAGCTCCGAGGCGGCCCAAGAGACCCAGTACTTC	CASSSEAAQETQYF
once	TRBV5-5	TRBJ1-2	.	TGTGCCAGCAGCTTGGATCGGGGCAACTATGGCTACACCTTC	CASSLDRGNYGYTF
.	TRBV5-8	TRBJ1-2	.	TGTGCCAGCAGCTCGGGGCCAACTATCTATGGCTACACCTTC	CASSSGPTIYGYTF
.	TRBV5-5	TRBJ1-1	.	TGTGCCAGCAGCCCCAGGACAGATGAAGCTTTCTTT	CASSPRTDEAFF
.	TRBV18	TRBJ2-3	.	TGTGCCAGCTCGTCCACTACAGATACGCAGTATTTT	CASSSTTDTQYF
.	TRBV7-9	TRBJ1-2	.	TGTGCCAGCAGTCTAATCAACAGGGAGAAGAATGGCTACACCTTC	CASSLINREKNGYTF
few	TRBV4-1	TRBJ1-3	.	TGCGCCAGCACCGCCTTAGGGCGCTCTGGAAACACCATATATTTT	CASTALGRSGNTIYF
.	TRBV6-5	TRBJ1-6	TRBD1	TGTGCCAGCAGCAAACCGGGACAGGGGAGGTCATCCCTCCACTTT	CASSKPGQGRSSLHF
.	TRBV2	TRBJ2-2	TRBD2	TGTGCCAGCAGTGAAGCGCGGGGACTAGCGGGAGCGAACACCGGGGAGCTGTTTTTT	CASSEARGLAGANTGELFF
.	TRBV7-2	TRBJ1-1	.	TGTGCCAGCAGCTTAGAGCAGGGGAGAGGGAACACTGAAGCTTTCTTT	CASSLEQGRGNTEAFF